One and the same sample provided the 5 T cell receptor beta chains below, sequenced in a study of molecular identifiers for immune sequencing clone quantification. From the PCR reads, TCRdb called clonotypes with MiXCR, one entry per CDR3 protein. This table holds a few hundred thousand distinct CDR3 sequences, roughly a fifth found once. The specimen was naive CD8+ T cells from blood, with Jurkat cell RNA spiked in. As to subset: FACS-sorted CD8+CD4-CCR7+CD45RA+ naive T cells. The receptors were gathered from a human donor in good health. Some libraries in this study had Jurkat cell RNA spiked in.

This chain uses TRBV20-1 with TRBJ2-7; no definite D call. Looked up from germline, CDR1 is DFQATT and CDR2 is SNEGSKA (reference sequence). V lost 0 bases to trimming and J lost 3 bases, with 12 bases between them. CDR3 size: 14 residues. This CDR3 reads CSARDRSPGYEQYF. The DNA for the CDR3 is TGCAGTGCTAGAGATCGTTCCCCGGGCTACGAGCAGTACTTC.

This clonotype showed up many times. The rearrangement links TRBV2 to TRBJ2-3; D gene ambiguous. V lost 4 bases and J lost 3, with 17 bases in between. Looked up from germline, CDR1 is SNHLY and CDR2 is FYNNEI. The CDR3 consists of 16 residues. DNA of the CDR3: TGTGCCAGCAGTGGGATTGAGATAGAAAGGACAGATACGCAGTATTTT. Its protein product is CASSGIEIERTDTQYF.

The V and J genes are TRBV7-8 and TRBJ2-7, with 8 bases that match TRBD1. V lost 1 base to trimming and J lost 5 bases; unmatched junction nucleotides: 7. The CDR3 runs 15 residues. Germline V CDR1 and CDR2: SGHVS, FQNEAQ. The CDR3 coding sequence is TGTGCCAGCAGCTTAGAGGCAGGGGGCTTCCACGAGCAGTACTTC. Amino acids: CASSLEAGGFHEQYF. The whole variable domain, remainder taken from reference TRBV7-8 and TRBJ2-7, is GAGVSQSPRYKVAKRGQDVALRCDPISGHVSLFWYQQALGQGPEFLTYFQNEAQLDKSGLPSDRFFAERPEGSVSTLKIQRTQQEDSAVYLCASSLEAGGFHEQYFGPGTRLTVT.

There are many counts of this clonotype. V is TRBV13 and J is TRBJ2-7; 7 positions agree with TRBD1. The ends lost 5 bases at V and 4 bases at J; junction bases unmatched: 5. The CDR3 spans 13 residues. Germline loops: CDR1 PRHDT, CDR2 FYEKMQ (reference sequence). DNA of the CDR3: TGTGCCAGCAGCGAAATACAGGGGTACGAGCAGTACTTC. This codes for CASSEIQGYEQYF.

As for this clonotype: A junction end diverges from the germline sequence, so it may reflect a read error. This chain links TRBV6-5 with TRBJ1-6; perhaps TRBD1 as D (5 bases). The germline V gene encodes CDR1 MNHEY and CDR2 SVGAGI. This CDR3 is 18 amino acids long. The CDR3 DNA sequence: TGTGCCAGCAGTTACTCGATTAGTGAGGGGATGTTCAATTCACCCCTCCGCTTT. It specifies CASSYSISEGMFNSPLRF.